A selection of T cell receptor beta chains follows, all from one sample in a study of T cells in localized non-small cell lung cancer. The protocol was immunoSEQ multiplex PCR, while the TCRdb copy is restricted to in-frame clones and leaves out a portion. The top ten clones hold roughly 17% of a sample with around 33,000 clones, about 80% of them seen once. The specimen comprised peripheral blood, sampled before any cancer treatment. The receptors derive from an older male donor with stage III squamous cell lung carcinoma. Each CDR3 is given with its conserved first and last residue. Each record gives: D gene, V gene, clone size, J gene, CDR3 DNA, CDR3 protein. A D gene is named only where the DNA matches it firmly. Size tells how often a clone was seen (once, few, many) or the class of an expanded clone, and some rows leave it out.

D gene: -
V gene: TRBV5-4
clone size: -
J gene: TRBJ1-3
CDR3 DNA: TGTGCCAGCAGCTTGGGTGGCACCCTCTCTGGAAACACCATATATTTT
CDR3 protein: CASSLGGTLSGNTIYF

D gene: TRBD1
V gene: TRBV10-3
clone size: -
J gene: TRBJ1-2
CDR3 DNA: TGTGCCATCAGACAGGGGAACTATGGCTACACCTTC
CDR3 protein: CAIRQGNYGYTF

D gene: -
V gene: TRBV7-2
clone size: -
J gene: TRBJ1-2
CDR3 DNA: TGTGCCAGCAGCTTAATGAGGGATCGGGCTGGCTATGGCTACACCTTC
CDR3 protein: CASSLMRDRAGYGYTF

D gene: -
V gene: TRBV6-1
clone size: -
J gene: TRBJ2-1
CDR3 DNA: TGTGCCAGCAGTAGGGGACTCAACAATGAGCAGTTCTTC
CDR3 protein: CASSRGLNNEQFF

D gene: -
V gene: TRBV19
clone size: -
J gene: TRBJ1-2
CDR3 DNA: TGTGCCAGTAGTATTTCAGGGACGGGCTACACCTTC
CDR3 protein: CASSISGTGYTF

D gene: TRBD1
V gene: TRBV18
clone size: once
J gene: TRBJ2-2
CDR3 DNA: TGTGCCAGCTCACCACCGACGGGACAGGGAGGTATCGGGGAGCTGTTTTTT
CDR3 protein: CASSPPTGQGGIGELFF

D gene: -
V gene: TRBV23-1
clone size: -
J gene: TRBJ2-1
CDR3 DNA: TGCGCCAGGGGGACGTGCAAGAGCTATGAGCAGTTCTTC
CDR3 protein: CARGTCKSYEQFF

D gene: -
V gene: TRBV19
clone size: once
J gene: TRBJ1-5
CDR3 DNA: TGTGCCAGTAGTAACCAGGACAATCAGCCCCAGCATTTT
CDR3 protein: CASSNQDNQPQHF

D gene: -
V gene: TRBV11-3
clone size: few
J gene: TRBJ2-7
CDR3 DNA: TGTGCCAGCAGCTCCGGGCAGTACTTC
CDR3 protein: CASSSGQYF

D gene: -
V gene: TRBV7-2
clone size: -
J gene: TRBJ1-2
CDR3 DNA: TGTGCCAGCAGCTTAGGTACAGCATACTATGGCTACACCTTC
CDR3 protein: CASSLGTAYYGYTF

D gene: -
V gene: TRBV6-5
clone size: -
J gene: TRBJ2-5
CDR3 DNA: TGTGCCAGCAGTTTTGCGGAGACCCAGTACTTC
CDR3 protein: CASSFAETQYF

D gene: -
V gene: TRBV6-5
clone size: -
J gene: TRBJ1-2
CDR3 DNA: TGTGCCAGCAGTTACAGTGGGACCGACACGAGTCGCTACACCTTC
CDR3 protein: CASSYSGTDTSRYTF

D gene: -
V gene: TRBV19
clone size: -
J gene: TRBJ1-4
CDR3 DNA: TGTGCCAGTAGTATAGGAGGGACGTATGAAAAACTGTTTTTT
CDR3 protein: CASSIGGTYEKLFF

D gene: -
V gene: TRBV4-1
clone size: -
J gene: TRBJ2-6
CDR3 DNA: TGCGCCAGCAGCCAAGAACGAGGGTCTGGGGCCAACGTCCTGACTTTC
CDR3 protein: CASSQERGSGANVLTF

D gene: TRBD1
V gene: TRBV7-9
clone size: -
J gene: TRBJ2-3
CDR3 DNA: TGTGCCAGCAGCTTAGCGGGACAGTTACCTAGCACAGATACGCAGTATTTT
CDR3 protein: CASSLAGQLPSTDTQYF

D gene: -
V gene: TRBV30
clone size: -
J gene: TRBJ2-1
CDR3 DNA: TGTGCCTGGAGTGTAAGGAGATACAATGAGCAGTTCTTC
CDR3 protein: CAWSVRRYNEQFF

D gene: -
V gene: TRBV7-9
clone size: -
J gene: TRBJ1-1
CDR3 DNA: TGTGCCAGCACCCCTAGAGGGGGGCGCGACACTGAAGCTTTCTTT
CDR3 protein: CASTPRGGRDTEAFF

D gene: -
V gene: TRBV7-9
clone size: -
J gene: TRBJ2-7
CDR3 DNA: TGTGCCAGCAGCCTCAGCGGGCCCTTCTCCTACGAGCAGTACTTC
CDR3 protein: CASSLSGPFSYEQYF

D gene: -
V gene: TRBV5-4
clone size: -
J gene: TRBJ2-1
CDR3 DNA: TGTGCCAGCAGACAAGAACCAGCAGATGAGCAGTTCTTC
CDR3 protein: CASRQEPADEQFF

D gene: TRBD2
V gene: TRBV5-1
clone size: -
J gene: TRBJ2-4
CDR3 DNA: TGCGCCAGCAGCTTACTAGCGGGGGGGCCGGGAGCCAAAAACATTCAGTACTTC
CDR3 protein: CASSLLAGGPGAKNIQYF

D gene: TRBD1
V gene: TRBV9
clone size: -
J gene: TRBJ1-5
CDR3 DNA: TGTGCCAGCAGCGTGGGGACAGGACAGCCCCAGCATTTT
CDR3 protein: CASSVGTGQPQHF

D gene: TRBD1
V gene: TRBV6-1
clone size: few
J gene: TRBJ1-2
CDR3 DNA: TGTGCCAGCAGCTTACAGGGGAACTATGGCTACACCTTC
CDR3 protein: CASSLQGNYGYTF

D gene: -
V gene: TRBV30
clone size: few
J gene: TRBJ2-7
CDR3 DNA: TGTGCCTGGGAGAGGAGGCCCTACGAGCAGTACTTC
CDR3 protein: CAWERRPYEQYF

D gene: TRBD2
V gene: TRBV5-1
clone size: -
J gene: TRBJ2-1
CDR3 DNA: TGCGCCAGCAGCTTGGGACAACTAGCGGGAATCTCCTACAATGAGCAGTTCTTC
CDR3 protein: CASSLGQLAGISYNEQFF

D gene: -
V gene: TRBV27
clone size: -
J gene: TRBJ1-1
CDR3 DNA: TGTGCCAGCAGTTTTCGACAGAGCAACACTGAAGCTTTCTTT
CDR3 protein: CASSFRQSNTEAFF

D gene: -
V gene: TRBV6-1
clone size: -
J gene: TRBJ2-7
CDR3 DNA: TGTGCCAGCAGTGAACAGTCCTACGAGCAGTACTTC
CDR3 protein: CASSEQSYEQYF

D gene: -
V gene: TRBV25-1
clone size: -
J gene: TRBJ2-5
CDR3 DNA: TGTGCCAGCAGCGTAGCGGAGAAAGAGACCCAGTACTTC
CDR3 protein: CASSVAEKETQYF

D gene: -
V gene: TRBV11-2
clone size: -
J gene: TRBJ1-6
CDR3 DNA: TGTGCCAGCAGCCCCCTCTATCGACCCCTCCACTTT
CDR3 protein: CASSPLYRPLHF

D gene: -
V gene: TRBV19
clone size: -
J gene: TRBJ2-1
CDR3 DNA: TGTGCCAGTAGTATCCTCTCGAACAGTGAGCAGTTCTTC
CDR3 protein: CASSILSNSEQFF

D gene: TRBD2
V gene: TRBV5-1
clone size: once
J gene: TRBJ2-3
CDR3 DNA: TGCGCCAGCAGCCCCGGACTAGCGGGACGCACAGATACGCAGTATTTT
CDR3 protein: CASSPGLAGRTDTQYF

D gene: -
V gene: TRBV11-1
clone size: -
J gene: TRBJ1-1
CDR3 DNA: TGTGCCAGCAGCTTAGGGCGGGGAGCCACTGAAGCTTTCTTT
CDR3 protein: CASSLGRGATEAFF

D gene: -
V gene: TRBV5-1
clone size: -
J gene: TRBJ1-4
CDR3 DNA: TGCGCCAGCAGCCCCACGGAACGTCCTAATGAAAAACTGTTTTTT
CDR3 protein: CASSPTERPNEKLFF

D gene: -
V gene: TRBV29-1
clone size: -
J gene: TRBJ2-1
CDR3 DNA: TGCAGCGCTCTTCGGGCACAGGGAGATGAGCAGTTCTTC
CDR3 protein: CSALRAQGDEQFF

D gene: -
V gene: TRBV2
clone size: -
J gene: TRBJ2-7
CDR3 DNA: TGTGCCAGCAGGACAGGAGGTTCTGACTACGAGCAGTACTTC
CDR3 protein: CASRTGGSDYEQYF

D gene: -
V gene: TRBV6-5
clone size: once
J gene: TRBJ2-7
CDR3 DNA: TGTGCCAGCAGTTACTCGGGCGATCGGAACGAGCAGTACTTC
CDR3 protein: CASSYSGDRNEQYF

D gene: TRBD2
V gene: TRBV5-8
clone size: -
J gene: TRBJ2-1
CDR3 DNA: TGTGCCAGCAGCCTCACCGTCGGGAGGACATACAATGAGCAGTTCTTC
CDR3 protein: CASSLTVGRTYNEQFF

D gene: -
V gene: TRBV27
clone size: -
J gene: TRBJ2-7
CDR3 DNA: TGTGCCAGCAGTCTCCGCCGGGGGAGCGAGCAGTACTTC
CDR3 protein: CASSLRRGSEQYF

D gene: TRBD2
V gene: TRBV30
clone size: -
J gene: TRBJ2-2
CDR3 DNA: TGTGCCTGGAAAGCGGGAGGTTTCGTCGGGGAGCTGTTTTTT
CDR3 protein: CAWKAGGFVGELFF

D gene: TRBD1
V gene: TRBV10-2
clone size: -
J gene: TRBJ1-1
CDR3 DNA: TGCGCCAGCAGTTCGACAGGGGACACTGAAGCTTTCTTT
CDR3 protein: CASSSTGDTEAFF